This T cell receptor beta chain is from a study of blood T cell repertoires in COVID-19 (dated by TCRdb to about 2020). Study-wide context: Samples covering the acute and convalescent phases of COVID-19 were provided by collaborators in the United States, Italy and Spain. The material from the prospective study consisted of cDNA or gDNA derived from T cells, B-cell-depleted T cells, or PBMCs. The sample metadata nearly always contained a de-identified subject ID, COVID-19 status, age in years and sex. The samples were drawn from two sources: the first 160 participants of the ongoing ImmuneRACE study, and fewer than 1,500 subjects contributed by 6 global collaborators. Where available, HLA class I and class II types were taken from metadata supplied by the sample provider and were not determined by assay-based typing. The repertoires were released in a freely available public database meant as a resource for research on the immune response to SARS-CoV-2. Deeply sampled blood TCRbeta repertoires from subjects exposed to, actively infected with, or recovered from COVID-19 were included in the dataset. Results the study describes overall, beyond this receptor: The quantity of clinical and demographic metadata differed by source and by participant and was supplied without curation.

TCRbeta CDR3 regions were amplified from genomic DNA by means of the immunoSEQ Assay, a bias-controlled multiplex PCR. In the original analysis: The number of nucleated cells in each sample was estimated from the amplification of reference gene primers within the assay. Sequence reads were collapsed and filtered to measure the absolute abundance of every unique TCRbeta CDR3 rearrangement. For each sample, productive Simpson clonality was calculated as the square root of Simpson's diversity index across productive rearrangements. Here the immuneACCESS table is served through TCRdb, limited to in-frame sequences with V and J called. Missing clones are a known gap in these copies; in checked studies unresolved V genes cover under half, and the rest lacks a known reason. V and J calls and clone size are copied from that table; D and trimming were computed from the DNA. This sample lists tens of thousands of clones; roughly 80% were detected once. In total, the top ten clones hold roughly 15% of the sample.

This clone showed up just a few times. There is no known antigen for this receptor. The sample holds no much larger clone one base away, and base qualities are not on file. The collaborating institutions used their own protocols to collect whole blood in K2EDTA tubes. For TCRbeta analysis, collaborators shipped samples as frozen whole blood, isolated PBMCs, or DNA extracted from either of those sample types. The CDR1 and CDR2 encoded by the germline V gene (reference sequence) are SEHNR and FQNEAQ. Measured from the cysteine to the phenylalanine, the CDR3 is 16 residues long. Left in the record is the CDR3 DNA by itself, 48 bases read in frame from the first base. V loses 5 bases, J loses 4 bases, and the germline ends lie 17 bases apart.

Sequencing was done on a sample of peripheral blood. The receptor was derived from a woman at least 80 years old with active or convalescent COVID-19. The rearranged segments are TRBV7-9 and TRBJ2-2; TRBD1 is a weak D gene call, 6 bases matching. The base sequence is TGTGCCAGCAGCCCAGGACAGCAACCACGCACCGGGGAGCTGTTTTTT. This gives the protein CASSPGQQPRTGELFF.